This T cell receptor (beta chain) is from a study of blood T cell repertoires in COVID-19. Across the study: PBMCs, B-cell-depleted T cells, or T cells were the source of the cDNA or gDNA that made up the material.

This CDR3 has 17 amino acids. Germline V gene lookup returns CDR1 MNHNY and CDR2 SVGAGI (reference sequence). J lost 1 base, V lost 5 bases, and 8 bases had no gene match. In the authors' workflow: Estimation of nucleated cell counts was performed using reference gene primer amplification. Clones were read by immunoSEQ multiplex PCR, and TCRdb kept only the in-frame ones, dropping some. Clone size and the V and J calls come from that table; the DNA yielded D and trimming. The sample yields some 120,000 clones, about four fifths seen once. The sequenced sample was peripheral blood. The clonotype originates from a woman between 50 and 59 years old with acute or convalescent COVID-19. V gene TRBV6-6 combines with J gene TRBJ2-3, with TRBD2 matching 11 bases. CDR3 protein: CASSPGGLAVGTDTQYF. Written as DNA, the CDR3 is TGTGCCAGCAGTCCAGGGGGACTAGCGGTTGGCACAGATACGCAGTATTTT.